One and the same sample provided the 7 T cell receptor beta chains below, sequenced in a study of human T cells and chemical hapten exposure. Time point indicated: patch test 2, 6 weeks after DPC sensitization. Treatment specified: therapeutic diphenylcyclopropenone sensitization with weekly scalp DPC. TCRdb itself ran the RACE reads through MiXCR, one entry per CDR3 protein. The table includes some 70,000 distinct CDR3 sequences, over 9% detected once. The material was whole blood, obtained in connection with sensitization to the hapten diphenylcyclopropenone (DPC). Receptors originate from a woman aged 45-65 years with alopecia areata. Some clones in this sample may be carry-over from other donors' samples.

This clonotype was picked up many times. This chain connects TRBV7-2 to TRBJ2-7, with unresolved D. Germline lookup yields CDR1 SGHTA and CDR2 FQGNSA. V lost 2 bases to trimming and J lost 0 bases, with 2 bases between them. CDR3 length equals 12 residues. The CDR3 region has the DNA TGTGCCAGCAGCTTAAGCTCCTACGAGCAGTACTTC. Translating gives CASSLSSYEQYF.

This clonotype was seen only a few times. The chain is built from TRBV29-1 and TRBJ2-2; 9 bases fit TRBD1. The CDR3 is made up of 15 amino acids. CDR1 SQVTM and CDR2 ANQGSEA come from the germline V gene. Losses at the gene ends were 1 base for V and 7 bases for J; bases not matched to a gene: 7. The CDR3 region has the DNA TGCAGCGTTGAAGGGAGACAGGGGGAGAACGGGGAGCTGTTTTTT. Translated, it gives CSVEGRQGENGELFF.

The chain uses TRBV29-1 and TRBJ2-1; the D is unclear. The CDR3 is made up of 11 amino acids. Germline V gene lookup returns CDR1 SQVTM and CDR2 ANQGSEA. V lost 1 base and J 4 bases, leaving 2 bases between the germline ends. CDR3 sequence reads: CSVEVYNEQFF. The CDR3 DNA reads TGCAGCGTTGAAGTGTACAATGAGCAGTTCTTC.

About this clonotype: This could be a read error, since a much larger clone is one nucleotide away. The chain combines TRBV7-8 with TRBJ1-5, with 7 bases identical to TRBD1. The CDR3 has 14 residues. V shed 5 bases, J shed 4 bases, and the junction held 5 bases outside the gene matches. The germline CDR1 and CDR2 sequences are SGHVS and FQNEAQ. This CDR3 reads CASSHRQGNQPQHF. DNA for the CDR3: TGTGCCAGCAGCCACAGACAGGGTAATCAGCCCCAGCATTTT.

The sample holds many counts of this clonotype. This sequence joins TRBV6-5 and TRBJ1-6, with D unresolved. V lost 9 bases and J lost 7, with 16 bases in between. The germline CDR1 and CDR2 sequences are MNHEY and SVGAGI. The CDR3 contains 14 residues. CDR3 sequence reads: CARRKGQQNSPLHF. Here the CDR3 DNA reads TGTGCCAGACGGAAAGGGCAGCAGAATTCACCCCTCCACTTT.

This chain uses TRBV20-1 with TRBJ2-7; 7 nucleotides line up with TRBD1. The CDR3 runs 15 residues. Trimming removed 5 bases from V and 0 bases from J; junction bases left unmatched: 10. In germline, CDR1 is DFQATT, CDR2 SNEGSKA (reference sequence). The CDR3 sequence is CSAQARDRPSYEQYF. The CDR3 region has the DNA TGCAGTGCTCAAGCTCGGGACAGACCCTCCTACGAGCAGTACTTC.

V usage is TRBV11-2 and J usage is TRBJ2-5; 7 bases fit TRBD1. Looked up from germline, CDR1 is SGHAT and CDR2 is FQNNGV. The V gene end was trimmed by 2 bases and the J gene end by 2 bases; junction bases not matched to a gene: 8. The CDR3 runs to 16 residues. CDR3 region: CASSLNPGQSQETQYF. In DNA, the CDR3 is TGTGCCAGCAGCTTAAATCCGGGACAGTCTCAAGAGACCCAGTACTTC.